A selection of T cell receptor beta chains follows, all from one sample in a study of shared clonotypes between healthy human individuals. The assay was immunoSEQ multiplex PCR, and TCRdb's table has in-frame clones only and misses some. The repertoire holds around 440,000 clones, with approximately 80% as singletons. Sequenced material: PBMCs. The receptors derive from a woman aged 40 to 50 in good health. Some clones in this sample may be carry-over from other donors' samples. The CDR3 runs from the conserved cysteine through the conserved F or W. The D gene is left open where the match is weak. A row's size may be missing; if present it is once, few, many or a size class.

TRBV5-1	NA	TRBD1	TRBJ1-4	CASSLTGQINEKLFF	TGCGCCAGCAGCTTAACGGGACAGATTAATGAAAAACTGTTTTTT
TRBV11-2	few	TRBD1	TRBJ1-4	CASSAGQVSGKLFF	TGTGCCAGCAGCGCGGGACAGGTTAGCGGAAAACTGTTTTTT
TRBV7-3	NA	NA	TRBJ1-1	CASSLMGPGTEAFF	TGTGCCAGCAGCTTAATGGGACCGGGCACTGAAGCTTTCTTT
TRBV27	NA	NA	TRBJ2-7	CASSPTSFYSYEQYF	TGTGCCAGCAGTCCAACGTCTTTCTACTCCTACGAGCAGTACTTC
TRBV7-8	NA	NA	TRBJ1-4	CASSLVEPVATNEKLFF	TGTGCCAGCAGCTTAGTTGAACCGGTTGCAACTAATGAAAAACTGTTTTTT
TRBV15	NA	NA	TRBJ2-2	CATRRGPDTGELFF	TGTGCCACTAGGAGGGGGCCCGACACCGGGGAGCTGTTTTTT
TRBV7-2	NA	TRBD1	TRBJ2-5	CASSLAGTEETQYF	TGTGCCAGCAGCTTAGCCGGGACAGAAGAGACCCAGTACTTC
TRBV28	NA	NA	TRBJ1-1	CASSFRVGYTEAFF	TGTGCCAGCAGTTTTCGGGTGGGGTACACTGAAGCTTTCTTT
TRBV28	NA	NA	TRBJ1-2	CASSRGAGYGYTF	TGTGCCAGCAGTAGAGGGGCCGGGTATGGCTACACCTTC
TRBV29-1	NA	TRBD2	TRBJ2-3	CSVAGGPSTDTQYF	TGCAGCGTTGCGGGGGGGCCGAGCACAGATACGCAGTATTTT
TRBV5-1	NA	NA	TRBJ2-7	CASSSPATIYEQYF	TGCGCCAGCAGCAGCCCAGCGACTATCTACGAGCAGTACTTC
TRBV7-8	many	NA	TRBJ2-5	CASSTGQRYQETQYF	TGTGCCAGCAGCACCGGACAGCGGTACCAAGAGACCCAGTACTTC
TRBV11-2	once	TRBD2	TRBJ2-1	CASSYRSGRRYNEQFF	TGTGCCAGCAGTTACCGCAGCGGGAGACGGTACAATGAGCAGTTCTTC
TRBV6-1	NA	NA	TRBJ2-5	CATMRGVQETQYF	TGTGCCACCATGAGGGGAGTCCAAGAGACCCAGTACTTC
TRBV9	NA	NA	TRBJ2-6	CASSAGLWGGANVLTF	TGTGCCAGCAGCGCCGGTCTCTGGGGAGGGGCCAACGTCCTGACTTTC
TRBV19	NA	NA	TRBJ1-5	CASSMGDPQWPQHF	TGTGCCAGTAGTATGGGGGACCCTCAATGGCCCCAGCATTTT
TRBV6-4	NA	NA	TRBJ2-3	CASSDELSRTDTQYF	TGTGCCAGCAGTGATGAACTAAGTCGAACAGATACGCAGTATTTT
TRBV7-2	NA	NA	TRBJ2-7	CASSSPSVGADEQYF	TGTGCCAGCAGCTCTCCATCGGTGGGGGCAGACGAGCAGTACTTC